Listed below are T cell receptor beta chains from one sample, sequenced in a study of metastatic and nonmetastatic thyroid tumors. TCRdb reassembled clones from the PCR reads with MiXCR. The sample consists of roughly 40,000 clones, roughly a sixth of them appearing once. The source material was blood. Receptor source: a female donor with papillary thyroid cancer or a benign thyroid nodule (not recorded which). Some clones in this sample may be carry-over from other donors' samples. CDR3s include the opening cysteine and the closing phenylalanine or tryptophan. A D gene is named only where the DNA matches it firmly. Expanded clones are given a class, and other clones once, few, many or no size at all.

D gene: NA; V gene: TRBV6-1; J gene: TRBJ1-2; clone size: few; CDR3 protein: CASSARDVCTLYGYTF; CDR3 DNA: TGTGCCAGCAGTGCCCGGGATGTTTGCACTCTGTATGGCTACACCTTC
D gene: NA; V gene: TRBV3-1; J gene: TRBJ1-2; clone size: many; CDR3 protein: CASSQEAGKGNYGYTF; CDR3 DNA: TGTGCCAGCAGCCAAGAGGCCGGGAAGGGGAACTATGGCTACACCTTC
D gene: NA; V gene: TRBV6-1; J gene: TRBJ1-6; clone size: medium-sized; CDR3 protein: CASSDRGENSPLHF; CDR3 DNA: TGTGCCAGCAGTGACAGGGGCGAAAATTCACCCCTCCACTTT
D gene: TRBD2; V gene: TRBV6-4; J gene: TRBJ2-3; clone size: many; CDR3 protein: CASRLRGGLSLASTDTQYF; CDR3 DNA: TGTGCCAGCAGGCTGCGGGGGGGCCTTAGCTTGGCTAGCACAGATACGCAGTATTTT
D gene: NA; V gene: TRBV7-7; J gene: TRBJ1-3; clone size: many; CDR3 protein: CASSPGGYGNTIYF; CDR3 DNA: TGTGCTAGCAGCCCCGGGGGGTATGGAAACACCATATATTTT
D gene: NA; V gene: TRBV7-2; J gene: TRBJ2-7; clone size: many; CDR3 protein: CASSVYGTSLYEQYF; CDR3 DNA: TGTGCCAGCAGCGTTTACGGGACATCCCTCTACGAGCAGTACTTC
D gene: NA; V gene: TRBV3-1; J gene: TRBJ2-7; clone size: NA; CDR3 protein: CVSSQPRTVYRYEQYF; CDR3 DNA: TGTGTCAGCAGCCAACCCAGGACAGTGTACCGGTACGAGCAGTACTTC
D gene: TRBD2; V gene: TRBV12-3/TRBV12-4; J gene: TRBJ2-3; clone size: many; CDR3 protein: CASSPPRGGRADTQYF; CDR3 DNA: TGTGCCAGCAGCCCCCCAAGGGGCGGGAGGGCAGATACGCAGTATTTT
D gene: NA; V gene: TRBV24-1; J gene: TRBJ1-2; clone size: many; CDR3 protein: CATSPSADSYSYGYTF; CDR3 DNA: TGTGCCACCAGTCCATCGGCTGACAGTTATTCCTATGGCTACACCTTC
D gene: NA; V gene: TRBV5-1; J gene: TRBJ1-3; clone size: many; CDR3 protein: CASSLDSVISGNTIYF; CDR3 DNA: TGCGCCAGCAGCTTGGATTCCGTAATCTCTGGAAACACCATATATTTT
D gene: NA; V gene: TRBV20-1; J gene: TRBJ1-1; clone size: many; CDR3 protein: CSARVREGTEAFF; CDR3 DNA: TGCAGTGCTAGAGTGAGGGAAGGCACTGAAGCTTTCTTT
D gene: NA; V gene: TRBV2; J gene: TRBJ1-5; clone size: NA; CDR3 protein: CASSDIRQVGEPQHF; CDR3 DNA: TGTGCCAGCAGTGACATTAGACAGGTTGGGGAGCCCCAGCATTTT
D gene: TRBD1; V gene: TRBV7-7; J gene: TRBJ2-3; clone size: many; CDR3 protein: CASSSGQGVNTQYF; CDR3 DNA: TGTGCTAGCAGCTCCGGACAGGGTGTAAATACGCAGTATTTT
D gene: NA; V gene: TRBV18; J gene: TRBJ1-6; clone size: NA; CDR3 protein: CASSKWGNSRLHF; CDR3 DNA: TGTGCCAGCTCAAAATGGGGTAATTCACGCCTCCACTTT